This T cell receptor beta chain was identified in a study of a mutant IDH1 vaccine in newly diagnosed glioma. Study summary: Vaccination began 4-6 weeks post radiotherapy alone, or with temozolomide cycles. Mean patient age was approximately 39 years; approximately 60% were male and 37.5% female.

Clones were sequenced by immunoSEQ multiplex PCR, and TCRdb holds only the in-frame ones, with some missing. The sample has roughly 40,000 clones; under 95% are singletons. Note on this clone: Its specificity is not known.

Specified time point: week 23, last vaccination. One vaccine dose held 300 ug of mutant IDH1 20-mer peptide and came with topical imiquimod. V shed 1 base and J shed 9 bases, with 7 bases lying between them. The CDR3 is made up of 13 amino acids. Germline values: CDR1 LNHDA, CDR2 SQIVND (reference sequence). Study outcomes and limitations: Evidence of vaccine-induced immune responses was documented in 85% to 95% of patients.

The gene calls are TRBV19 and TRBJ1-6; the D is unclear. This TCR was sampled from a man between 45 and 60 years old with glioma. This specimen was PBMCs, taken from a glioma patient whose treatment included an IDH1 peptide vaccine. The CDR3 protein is CASSIGAGSPLHF. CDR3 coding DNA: TGTGCCAGTAGTATAGGCGCCGGTTCACCCCTCCACTTT. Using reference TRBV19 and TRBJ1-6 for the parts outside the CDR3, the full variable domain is DGGITQSPKYLFRKEGQNVTLSCEQNLNHDAMYWYRQDPGQGLRLIYYSQIVNDFQKGDIAEGYSVSREKKESFPLTVTSAQKNPTAFYLCASSIGAGSPLHFGNGTRLTVT.